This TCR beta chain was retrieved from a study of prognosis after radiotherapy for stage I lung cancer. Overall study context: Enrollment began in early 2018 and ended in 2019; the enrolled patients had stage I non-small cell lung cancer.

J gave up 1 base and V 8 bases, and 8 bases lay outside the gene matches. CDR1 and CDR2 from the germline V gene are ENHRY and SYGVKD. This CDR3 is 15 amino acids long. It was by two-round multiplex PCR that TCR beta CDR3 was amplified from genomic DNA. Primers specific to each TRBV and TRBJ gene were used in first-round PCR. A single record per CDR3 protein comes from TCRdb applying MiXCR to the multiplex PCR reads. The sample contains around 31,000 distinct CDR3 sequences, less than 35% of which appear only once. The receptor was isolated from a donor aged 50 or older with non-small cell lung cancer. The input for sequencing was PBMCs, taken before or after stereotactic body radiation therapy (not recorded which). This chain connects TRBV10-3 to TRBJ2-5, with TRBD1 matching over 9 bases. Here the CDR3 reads CAIARDRASQETQYF. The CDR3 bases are TGTGCCATCGCGAGGGACAGGGCGTCCCAAGAGACCCAGTACTTC.